The 9 T cell receptor beta chains below all came from one sample that was sequenced in a study of a mutant IDH1 vaccine in newly diagnosed glioma. These TCRs are of unknown antigen specificity. The data were produced by immunoSEQ multiplex PCR, yet TCRdb's version contains in-frame clones alone and is incomplete. Of over 40,000 clones listed, over 70% are singletons. The time point: week 23, last vaccination. Doses of 300 ug of mutant IDH1 20-mer peptide were given with topical imiquimod. The input for sequencing was PBMCs, taken from a glioma patient whose treatment included an IDH1 peptide vaccine. The source of these receptors is a woman between 35 and 50 years old with glioma. Some clones in this sample may be carry-over from other donors' samples.

The chain employs TRBV14 and TRBJ2-7; possible D gene TRBD1, 5 bases. This CDR3 is 15 amino acids long. Trimming removed 3 bases from V and 3 bases from J, with 15 bases in between. CDR1 is SGHDN, CDR2 FVKESK, per germline. The CDR3 DNA is TGTGCCAGCAGCCACCCGACAGTTGGGGTCTACGAGCAGTACTTC. Encoded protein: CASSHPTVGVYEQYF.

V and J are TRBV19 and TRBJ2-5; D is undetermined. CDR1 and CDR2 (germline): LNHDA, SQIVND (reference sequence). The CDR3 runs to 14 residues. Trimming removed 0 bases at V and 5 bases at J, with 10 bases between. This chain's CDR3 is CASSIDLVSETQYF. The CDR3 nucleotides are TGTGCCAGTAGTATAGATCTAGTTTCCGAGACCCAGTACTTC.

V and J are TRBV4-1 and TRBJ2-3; either TRBD1 or TRBD2 may supply D (5 bases each). Per germline, CDR1 MGHRA and CDR2 YSYEKL. V was trimmed by 3 bases and J by 4 bases, leaving 23 bases between them. This CDR3 is 18 amino acids long. The CDR3 loop is CASSHHPARGQRADTQYF. The CDR3 DNA sequence: TGCGCCAGCAGCCACCATCCTGCTAGGGGTCAGAGGGCAGATACGCAGTATTTT.

The genes are TRBV12-5 and TRBJ2-1, with D possibly TRBD2 on 5 matching bases. V was pared by 7 bases and J by 8 bases, with 18 bases between. The CDR3 sequence is 14 residues long. Germline assignment: CDR1 LGHNT and CDR2 FRNRAP. The CDR3 loop reads CASALEDGGHEQFF. DNA for the CDR3: TGTGCTAGTGCCTTAGAGGACGGAGGTCATGAGCAGTTCTTC.

The V and J genes are TRBV5-6 and TRBJ2-3, with 8 positions matching TRBD2. Germline V gene data show CDR1 as SGHDT and CDR2 as YYEEEE. The CDR3 is 16 amino acids. The V gene end was trimmed by 3 bases and the J gene end by 4 bases; junction bases not matched to a gene: 10. This CDR3 reads CASSYLSGISPDTQYF. The CDR3 nucleotides are TGTGCCAGCAGCTACCTTAGCGGGATATCTCCAGATACGCAGTATTTT.

This chain uses TRBV9 with TRBJ1-2, with D hard to call. Germline lookup yields CDR1 SGDLS and CDR2 YYNGEE. V was pared by 3 bases and J by 4 bases, with 13 bases between. This CDR3 region has 14 residues. CDR3 residues: CASSGGGWVYGYTF. The DNA for the CDR3 is TGTGCCAGCAGCGGAGGAGGGTGGGTCTATGGCTACACCTTC. Together with reference TRBV9 and TRBJ1-2, the CDR3 gives the full variable domain: DSGVTQTPKHLITATGQRVTLRCSPRSGDLSVYWYQQSLDQGLQFLIQYYNGEERAKGNILERFSAQQFPDLHSELNLSSLELGDSALYFCASSGGGWVYGYTFGSGTRLTVV.

The V gene is TRBV4-1, the J gene TRBJ2-7; 8 bases are a match to TRBD2. CDR1 is MGHRA and CDR2 is YSYEKL in the germline V gene. This CDR3 has 15 amino acids. V lost 2 bases to trimming and J lost 4 bases; unmatched junction nucleotides: 7. DNA of the CDR3: TGCGCCAGCAGCCAATCTCCTAGCGGGCCTTACGAGCAGTACTTC. Translating it yields CASSQSPSGPYEQYF.

The rearrangement uses TRBV7-6 and TRBJ2-3, with D possibly TRBD1 on 5 matching bases. Germline loops: CDR1 SGHVS, CDR2 FNYEAQ. The CDR3 covers 15 residues. Trimming removed 0 bases at V and 4 bases at J, with 11 bases between. CDR3 sequence: CASSLAGELADTQYF. CDR3 sequence (DNA): TGTGCCAGCAGCTTAGCAGGGGAATTAGCAGATACGCAGTATTTT. The entire variable domain, with the rest obtained from reference TRBV7-6 and TRBJ2-3, is as follows: GAGVSQSPRYKVTKRGQDVALRCDPISGHVSLYWYRQALGQGPEFLTYFNYEAQQDKSGLPNDRFSAERPEGSISTLTIQRTEQRDSAMYRCASSLAGELADTQYFGPGTRLTVL.

Written as DNA, the CDR3 is TGCGCCAGCAGCCAAAGGGACTTACTTGAGAAACTGTTTTTT. Translation gives CASSQRDLLEKLFF. The chain links TRBV4-1 to TRBJ1-4; possibly TRBD1 for D (5 bases). The germline V and J ends were trimmed by 2 bases and 11 bases, with 15 bases remaining between them. The CDR3 has 14 amino acids. Germline CDR1 and CDR2: MGHRA and YSYEKL.